Included here is one T cell receptor beta chain sequence, with context. The CDR3 contains 15 residues. Germline CDR1 reads SGDLS; CDR2 reads YYNGEE. Deletions cut 3 bases from V and 4 bases from J, with 16 bases between. Original methodology: Reference gene primers were amplified, and this amplification served to estimate nucleated cell counts. Sequencing was performed with immunoSEQ multiplex PCR; in TCRdb, only in-frame clones are kept and a portion is missing. The V and J calls and clone size are taken from that table; D and trimming were inferred from the DNA. The sample carries 85,000 to 110,000 clones, roughly 84% recorded once. The data belong to a study of blood T cell repertoires in COVID-19. Background on the study: The samples span acute and convalescent COVID-19 from the United States, Italy and Spain. PBMCs, B-cell-depleted T cells, or T cells were the source of the cDNA or gDNA that made up the material.

The gene calls are TRBV9 and TRBJ1-2, with D perhaps matching TRBD1 (6 bases). This receptor was identified in a human donor in a cohort sampled during active COVID-19. The sample consisted of peripheral blood. The CDR3 region is CASSGRQVSSYGYTF. CDR3 in DNA: TGTGCCAGCAGCGGGCGACAGGTTTCGAGCTATGGCTACACCTTC. The full variable domain, in which reference TRBV9 and TRBJ1-2 provide the parts outside the CDR3, is DSGVTQTPKHLITATGQRVTLRCSPRSGDLSVYWYQQSLDQGLQFLIQYYNGEERAKGNILERFSAQQFPDLHSELNLSSLELGDSALYFCASSGRQVSSYGYTFGSGTRLTVV.